This T cell receptor (beta chain) was documented in a study of blood T cells in healthy people across ages. Donor samples were obtained from healthy Caucasian individuals from Russia, aged 6 to 90. Turning to this clonotype: Its antigen is undetermined.

PCR was performed a second time for roughly 7 to 12 cycles using a sample-barcoded 5' primer and a J-beta primer mix. TCRdb independently ran MiXCR on the 5' RACE reads; one entry per CDR3 protein. The top ten hold roughly a tenth of the sample, which has 800,000 to 950,000 distinct CDR3 sequences, about 29% seen once. Study-wide results and caveats: Naive CD4+ cell counts and diversity both ran higher in long-lived than in aged donors. In these data, TCR beta diversity tracked strongly with naive T cell percentage. What prevented conclusive comparison of naive and antigen-experienced cells was that PBMCs were unsorted.

This sample was also put to use in a study of T cells of mothers and their children.

The clonotype originates from a woman aged 40-49 years in good health. Sequenced input: blood.

Here the CDR3 DNA reads TGTGCCATCAGTGAGGTTCGGGACACCCTCTCCTACGAGCAGTACTTC. Translating it yields CAISEVRDTLSYEQYF. The J gene is TRBJ2-7, the V gene TRBV10-3, with a tentative D call TRBD1 (6 bases). Germline assignment: CDR1 ENHRY and CDR2 SYGVKD. V gave up 2 bases and J gave up 0 bases, with 14 bases separating them. This CDR3 is 16 amino acids long.